This TCR beta chain was recovered during a study of control samples from healthy donors and cancer patients. V lost 4 bases and J 11 bases, leaving 27 bases between the germline ends. The CDR3 spans 16 residues. Germline-derived CDR1 and CDR2 are SGHRS and YFSETQ. This table comes from immunoSEQ multiplex PCR, and its TCRdb copy is limited to in-frame clones, with some not included. In the table there are some 130,000 clones, over 85% of which are singletons. The sequence was collected from a man between 18 and 29 years old in good health. The chain recombines TRBV5-1 with TRBJ1-2; D is ambiguous. The sample was blood. This CDR3 reads CASSPSSGAAEPIYTF. The CDR3, as DNA: TGCGCCAGCAGCCCATCCTCCGGAGCCGCGGAACCCATATACACCTTC.